This is a list of T cell receptor beta chains from one sample in a study of tumor and adjacent non-tumor tissue in lung cancer. TCRdb analysed the multiplex PCR reads with MiXCR anew, one entry per CDR3 protein. The table lists 60,000 to 90,000 distinct CDR3 sequences, around 70% of them singletons. Sequenced: distant non-tumor lung tissue. The receptor set was obtained from a woman aged 45-65 years with non-small cell lung cancer. Each CDR3 is given with its conserved first and last residue. The D gene is left open where the match is weak. Not every row has a clone size; where given, it reads once, few, many or a size class.

v_gene: TRBV4-1; j_gene: TRBJ2-1; d_gene: TRBD2; abundance: once; len: 20; CDR3nt: TGCACCAGCAGCCAAGGAAAACGGAATAGTGGGAGGGATATCTACAATGAGCAGTTCTTC; CDR3aa: CTSSQGKRNSGRDIYNEQFF
v_gene: TRBV28; j_gene: TRBJ2-3; d_gene: TRBD2; abundance: -; len: 17; CDR3nt: TGTGCGGCAGCCGGCGGGAGGGCCTCTTATAGCACAGATACGCACTATTTT; CDR3aa: CAAAGGRASYSTDTHYF
v_gene: TRBV11-2; j_gene: TRBJ2-1; d_gene: -; abundance: few; len: 12; CDR3nt: TGTGCCAGCAGTCCCTCCGGGTATGAGCGGTTCTTC; CDR3aa: CASSPSGYERFF
v_gene: TRBV11-2; j_gene: TRBJ2-1; d_gene: -; abundance: -; len: 15; CDR3nt: TGTGCCAGCGCCTCAGGGCTTAGCTCATACGATGAGCAGTTCTTC; CDR3aa: CASASGLSSYDEQFF
v_gene: TRBV12-3/TRBV12-4; j_gene: TRBJ2-1; d_gene: TRBD1; abundance: once; len: 15; CDR3nt: TGTGCCAGCACCCGGACAGGGGGCATCTACAATGAGCATTTCTTC; CDR3aa: CASTRTGGIYNEHFF
v_gene: TRBV5-1; j_gene: TRBJ1-4; d_gene: -; abundance: -; len: 16; CDR3nt: TGCGCCAACAGCTTCACAGGGACGGCGACTAATGAAAAACTGTTTTTT; CDR3aa: CANSFTGTATNEKLFF
v_gene: TRBV11-2; j_gene: TRBJ2-3; d_gene: TRBD2; abundance: -; len: 18; CDR3nt: TGTGCCAGCAACTCGGGTCGTTCGGGACTAGCGGGAAGGGTCGCCCTGTATTTT; CDR3aa: CASNSGRSGLAGRVALYF
v_gene: TRBV12-3/TRBV12-4; j_gene: TRBJ1-2; d_gene: -; abundance: -; len: 12; CDR3nt: TGTGCCAGCAGTTTTCGGAACTATGGCTACACCTTC; CDR3aa: CASSFRNYGYTF
v_gene: TRBV11-1; j_gene: TRBJ2-7; d_gene: TRBD1; abundance: -; len: 15; CDR3nt: TGTGCCAGTAGCTCGACGGAGAGGGGGCTATACGAGCAGTACTTC; CDR3aa: CASSSTERGLYEQYF
v_gene: TRBV29-1; j_gene: TRBJ2-3; d_gene: TRBD1; abundance: -; len: 13; CDR3nt: TGCAGCGTTAACAGGGGTATTGGAGATACGCAGTATTTT; CDR3aa: CSVNRGIGDTQYF
v_gene: TRBV5-5; j_gene: TRBJ1-1; d_gene: -; abundance: many; len: 11; CDR3nt: TGTGCCAGCAGCCGGGAGACTGAAGCTTTCTTT; CDR3aa: CASSRETEAFF
v_gene: TRBV20-1; j_gene: TRBJ2-1; d_gene: -; abundance: -; len: 16; CDR3nt: TGCAGTGCTACCATCCATTTGGCGAACTTGGGGAATGAGCAGTTCTTC; CDR3aa: CSATIHLANLGNEQFF
v_gene: TRBV29-1; j_gene: TRBJ1-3; d_gene: -; abundance: once; len: 13; CDR3nt: TGCAGCGTCTGGACTGACTCTGGAAACACCACGTATTTC; CDR3aa: CSVWTDSGNTTYF
v_gene: TRBV12-3/TRBV12-4; j_gene: TRBJ2-2; d_gene: -; abundance: -; len: 13; CDR3nt: TGTGCCAGCAGCTTAGTGGGCACCGGGGAGCTGTTTTTT; CDR3aa: CASSLVGTGELFF
v_gene: TRBV6-2/TRBV6-3; j_gene: TRBJ1-2; d_gene: TRBD1; abundance: -; len: 14; CDR3nt: TGTGTCAGTAGCCGCGGACAGGGGCAGGATGGCTACATCTTC; CDR3aa: CVSSRGQGQDGYIF
v_gene: TRBV28; j_gene: TRBJ1-1; d_gene: -; abundance: -; len: 17; CDR3nt: TGTGCCAGCAGTTTATGTAGTCGTGTGGGGCGCGAGACTGAAGCTTTCTTT; CDR3aa: CASSLCSRVGRETEAFF
v_gene: TRBV6-2/TRBV6-3; j_gene: TRBJ1-1; d_gene: TRBD1; abundance: -; len: 15; CDR3nt: TGTGCCACCAGTGGTGACAGGGGCGGCTACATTGAAGCTTTCTTT; CDR3aa: CATSGDRGGYIEAFF
v_gene: TRBV4-1; j_gene: TRBJ1-1; d_gene: -; abundance: -; len: 16; CDR3nt: TGCACCAGCAGCCAAGGTCGTTACAGAGCGAACACTGAAGCTTTCTTT; CDR3aa: CTSSQGRYRANTEAFF
v_gene: TRBV28; j_gene: TRBJ2-5; d_gene: -; abundance: -; len: 14; CDR3nt: TGTGCCAGCAGTTTGGGACGGGAGAGAGAGACCCAGTACTTC; CDR3aa: CASSLGRERETQYF
v_gene: TRBV11-2; j_gene: TRBJ1-1; d_gene: -; abundance: medium-sized; len: 14; CDR3nt: TGTGCCAGCAGCCCCAACCAGGCGAACACTGAAGCTTTCTTT; CDR3aa: CASSPNQANTEAFF
v_gene: TRBV29-1; j_gene: TRBJ1-1; d_gene: -; abundance: -; len: 14; CDR3nt: TGCAGCGTTGCTAGACAGGAAGTGAACGCTGAAGCTTTCTTT; CDR3aa: CSVARQEVNAEAFF
v_gene: TRBV10-2; j_gene: TRBJ2-7; d_gene: TRBD2; abundance: -; len: 15; CDR3nt: TGCGTCAGCAGTGTACTAGCGGGAGGGTTCTGCGAGCAGTACTTC; CDR3aa: CVSSVLAGGFCEQYF
v_gene: TRBV20-1; j_gene: TRBJ2-7; d_gene: -; abundance: -; len: 15; CDR3nt: TGCAGTGCTAGAGCCCTGGAGGGGATGAGCTACGAGCAGTACTTC; CDR3aa: CSARALEGMSYEQYF
v_gene: TRBV28; j_gene: TRBJ1-2; d_gene: -; abundance: few; len: 10; CDR3nt: TGTGCCAGCATCTTCGGAGGCTACACCTTC; CDR3aa: CASIFGGYTF
v_gene: TRBV10-3; j_gene: TRBJ2-2; d_gene: -; abundance: -; len: 14; CDR3nt: TGTGCAATCAGTAAGTCGGTGGCAGACGGGGAGCTGTTTTTT; CDR3aa: CAISKSVADGELFF
v_gene: TRBV11-3; j_gene: TRBJ2-7; d_gene: -; abundance: -; len: 14; CDR3nt: TGTGTCAGCAGCTCCGGACAGACCCCCTACGAGCAGTACTTC; CDR3aa: CVSSSGQTPYEQYF
v_gene: TRBV11-2; j_gene: TRBJ2-3; d_gene: -; abundance: -; len: 13; CDR3nt: TGTGCCAGTAGCTTAAGAAGGGATGATACGCAGTATTTT; CDR3aa: CASSLRRDDTQYF
v_gene: TRBV18; j_gene: TRBJ2-2; d_gene: -; abundance: -; len: 14; CDR3nt: TGTGCCAGCTCACCCTCGACTTACATCGGGGAGCTGTTTTTT; CDR3aa: CASSPSTYIGELFF
v_gene: TRBV20-1; j_gene: TRBJ1-4; d_gene: -; abundance: -; len: 13; CDR3nt: TGCAGTACTAGAGGACAGAGAGATAAAAAACTGTTTTTT; CDR3aa: CSTRGQRDKKLFF
v_gene: TRBV4-1; j_gene: TRBJ2-7; d_gene: -; abundance: -; len: 16; CDR3nt: TGCGCCAGCAGCCAAGATCTGTACAGGAGGCTTTCTGAGAAGTACTTC; CDR3aa: CASSQDLYRRLSEKYF
v_gene: TRBV11-2; j_gene: TRBJ2-3; d_gene: TRBD1; abundance: many; len: 14; CDR3nt: TGTGCCAGCAGCTTGGGACCAGGGGGAGATACGCAGTATTTT; CDR3aa: CASSLGPGGDTQYF
v_gene: TRBV20-1; j_gene: TRBJ2-7; d_gene: -; abundance: -; len: 14; CDR3nt: TGCAATGCTAAACACAATTATCAGGGCTACGAGCAGTACTTC; CDR3aa: CNAKHNYQGYEQYF
v_gene: TRBV5-1; j_gene: TRBJ2-3; d_gene: -; abundance: -; len: 15; CDR3nt: TGCGCCAGCAGTAGGGGCTCGGGTAGCACAGATACGCAGTATTTT; CDR3aa: CASSRGSGSTDTQYF
v_gene: TRBV12-3/TRBV12-4; j_gene: TRBJ1-5; d_gene: -; abundance: few; len: 15; CDR3nt: TGTGCCAGCAGTCATACAGGGAATAGGAATCAGCCCCAGCATTTT; CDR3aa: CASSHTGNRNQPQHF
v_gene: TRBV6-6; j_gene: TRBJ2-7; d_gene: -; abundance: many; len: 17; CDR3nt: TGTGCCAGCAGTTTTACGGTGGCAGCAGCAAACTCCTACGAGCAGTACTTC; CDR3aa: CASSFTVAAANSYEQYF